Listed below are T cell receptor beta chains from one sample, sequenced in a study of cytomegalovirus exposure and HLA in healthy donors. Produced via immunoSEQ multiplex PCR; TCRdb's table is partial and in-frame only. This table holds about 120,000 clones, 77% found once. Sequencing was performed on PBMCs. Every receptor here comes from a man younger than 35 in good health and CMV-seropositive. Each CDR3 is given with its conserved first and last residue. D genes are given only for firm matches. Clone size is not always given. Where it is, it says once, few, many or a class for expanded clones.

CASSYGGLNTEAFF | TGTGCCAGCAGTTACGGGGGCCTGAACACTGAAGCTTTCTTT | once | TRBJ1-1 | NA | TRBV6-5 | 14
CASRLPQGAGADTQYF | TGTGCCAGCAGGTTACCACAGGGGGCAGGGGCAGATACGCAGTATTTT | NA | TRBJ2-3 | TRBD1 | TRBV28 | 16
CASGGQGVQPQHF | TGCGCCAGCGGCGGACAGGGGGTCCAGCCCCAGCATTTT | NA | TRBJ1-5 | TRBD1 | TRBV10-2 | 13
CAWSFSGTARGQYF | TGTGCCTGGTCGTTTAGCGGGACTGCCCGGGGGCAGTACTTC | NA | TRBJ2-7 | TRBD2 | TRBV30 | 14
CASRALGGATEAFF | TGTGCCAGCAGGGCCCTCGGGGGTGCTACTGAAGCTTTCTTT | NA | TRBJ1-1 | NA | TRBV27 | 14
CASSPEAGGPTDTQYF | TGCGCCAGCAGCCCGGAAGCGGGGGGCCCCACAGATACGCAGTATTTT | once | TRBJ2-3 | TRBD2 | TRBV4-1 | 16
CASSSPPDTTYEQYF | TGTGCCAGCAGTTCCCCTCCCGACACCACCTACGAGCAGTACTTC | NA | TRBJ2-7 | NA | TRBV6-5 | 15
CASSADTGGNEKLFF | TGCGCCAGCAGTGCAGATACAGGTGGCAATGAAAAACTGTTTTTT | NA | TRBJ1-4 | NA | TRBV10-1 | 15
CASSLDGGGISTGELFF | TGTGCCAGCAGCTTAGATGGCGGGGGGATAAGCACCGGGGAGCTGTTTTTT | NA | TRBJ2-2 | TRBD2 | TRBV7-6 | 17
CASSPGGQGASYEQYF | TGTGCCAGCAGCCCGGGAGGACAGGGGGCTTCCTACGAGCAGTACTTC | NA | TRBJ2-7 | TRBD1 | TRBV13 | 16
CASSSGTASYNEQFF | TGTGCCAGCAGCTCAGGGACAGCTTCCTACAATGAGCAGTTCTTC | few | TRBJ2-1 | TRBD1 | TRBV9 | 15
CSLDRVTEAFF | TGCAGCCTCGACAGGGTCACTGAAGCTTTCTTT | once | TRBJ1-1 | TRBD1 | TRBV29-1 | 11
CASSLGLQGDTGELFF | TGTGCTAGCAGCTTAGGGTTGCAGGGCGACACCGGGGAGCTGTTTTTT | NA | TRBJ2-2 | NA | TRBV7-7 | 16
CSSSFATSSGYTF | TGTTCCAGCAGCTTTGCTACAAGTAGCGGCTACACCTTC | NA | TRBJ1-2 | NA | TRBV7-9 | 13
CASSLLGTRGYEQYF | TGCGCCAGCAGCCTCCTAGGGACAAGAGGGTACGAGCAGTACTTC | NA | TRBJ2-7 | NA | TRBV4-1 | 15
CASSPQGYEQYF | TGTGCCAGCAGCCCCCAGGGCTACGAGCAGTACTTC | once | TRBJ2-7 | NA | TRBV14 | 12
CASSLAPSGGVQETQYF | TGCGCCAGCAGCTTGGCTCCTAGCGGGGGGGTACAAGAGACCCAGTACTTC | NA | TRBJ2-5 | TRBD2 | TRBV5-1 | 17
CASSVGGSGTGELFF | TGTGCCAGCAGCGTAGGAGGGAGTGGGACCGGGGAGCTGTTTTTT | NA | TRBJ2-2 | NA | TRBV9 | 15
CASSSGQGAYEQYF | TGCGCCAGCAGCTCTGGACAGGGGGCTTACGAGCAGTACTTC | NA | TRBJ2-7 | TRBD1 | TRBV5-1 | 14
CASMRGARSSGANVLTF | TGTGCCAGTATGAGAGGTGCCAGATCCTCTGGGGCCAACGTCCTGACTTTC | NA | TRBJ2-6 | NA | TRBV19 | 17
CASSYEGRNGGYTF | TGTGCCAGCAGTTACGAGGGGAGGAATGGTGGCTACACCTTC | once | TRBJ1-2 | NA | TRBV6-6 | 14
CATSRGQGAYNEQFF | TGTGCCACCAGCAGAGGACAGGGGGCCTACAATGAGCAGTTCTTC | few | TRBJ2-1 | TRBD1 | TRBV15 | 15
CASSLWLGNQPQHF | TGTGCCAGCAGCTTATGGCTTGGCAATCAGCCCCAGCATTTT | NA | TRBJ1-5 | NA | TRBV7-2 | 14
CASTRDSQRYNEQFF | TGTGCCAGCACCCGGGACTCCCAACGCTACAATGAGCAGTTCTTC | NA | TRBJ2-1 | NA | TRBV9 | 15
CASPTGTYSGANGLTF | TGTGCCAGCCCGACAGGGACCTACTCTGGGGCCAACGGCCTGACTTTC | NA | TRBJ2-6 | TRBD1 | TRBV18 | 16
CASSPTGGNEQFF | TGTGCCAGCAGCCCAACCGGGGGCAATGAGCAGTTCTTC | few | TRBJ2-1 | NA | TRBV28 | 13
CASSVRRSEGYTF | TGTGCCAGCAGTGTCCGGCGGTCGGAGGGCTACACCTTC | NA | TRBJ1-2 | NA | TRBV6-1 | 13